The 22 T cell receptor beta chains below were found in one sample sequenced in a study of T cell changes during pregnancy in multiple sclerosis. Sequencing used immunoSEQ multiplex PCR; TCRdb keeps in-frame clones, though not all of them. The table has 55,000 to 70,000 clones, around 93% seen once. Sequences were derived from peripheral blood, sampled after pregnancy. The receptor set was obtained from a female donor with multiple sclerosis, enrolled in a pregnancy study.

This chain links TRBV9 with TRBJ1-3; D possibly corresponds to TRBD1 (5 bases). The CDR3 is made up of 13 amino acids. Per germline, CDR1 SGDLS and CDR2 YYNGEE. Deletions cut 4 bases from V and 0 bases from J, with 5 bases between. The CDR3 reads CASSRGSGNTIYF. The DNA for the CDR3 is TGTGCCAGCAGCAGGGGCTCTGGAAACACCATATATTTT.

The V and J genes are TRBV19 and TRBJ1-5; a weak D match, TRBD1 (5 bases). The CDR3 totals 16 residues. With 7 bases removed from V and 4 bases from J, the gap between germline ends came to 20 bases. Germline CDR1 reads LNHDA; CDR2 reads SQIVND (reference sequence). CDR3 bases: TGTGCCAGTAAACCGGGGGGTCTGTTAGCGAATCAGCCCCAGCATTTT. This gives the protein CASKPGGLLANQPQHF.

The rearrangement links TRBV30 to TRBJ2-2; weak D call: TRBD1 (5 bases). Germline V gene lookup returns CDR1 GTSNPN and CDR2 SVGIG (reference sequence). The CDR3 is 14 amino acids. Trimming pared 2 bases from V and 3 bases from J, leaving 10 bases between. CDR3 amino acids: CAWSRGGYTGELFF. CDR3 bases: TGTGCCTGGAGTAGGGGTGGGTACACCGGGGAGCTGTTTTTT.

The J gene is TRBJ2-7, the V gene TRBV11-2; tentative D call: TRBD2 (5 bases). Trimming cost V 5 bases and J 7 bases, with 24 bases left between them. Germline loops: CDR1 SGHAT, CDR2 FQNNGV. CDR3 length: 16 amino acids. CDR3 sequence: CASSARASGPTKEQYF. The CDR3 DNA is TGTGCCAGCAGCGCCCGAGCGAGCGGACCTACTAAGGAGCAGTACTTC. Variable domain in full (rest from reference TRBV11-2 and TRBJ2-7): EAGVAQSPRYKIIEKRQSVAFWCNPISGHATLYWYQQILGQGPKLLIQFQNNGVVDDSQLPKDRFSAERLKGVDSTLKIQPAKLEDSAVYLCASSARASGPTKEQYFGPGTRLTVT.

The chain is built from TRBV7-9 and TRBJ1-4; TRBD1 might be the D (6 bases). The CDR3 runs to 14 residues. Trimming cost V 2 bases and J 4 bases, with 8 bases left between them. Germline CDR1 and CDR2: SEHNR and FQNEAQ (reference sequence). CDR3: CASSLWTVNEKLFF. As DNA, the CDR3 is TGTGCCAGCAGCTTATGGACAGTTAATGAAAAACTGTTTTTT.

This chain uses TRBV6-5 with TRBJ2-1; D is possibly TRBD2 (6 bases). The CDR3 is made up of 13 amino acids. The germline V and J ends were trimmed by 4 bases and 12 bases, with 16 bases remaining between them. Germline V CDR1 and CDR2: MNHEY, SVGAGI. The CDR3 DNA is TGTGCCAGCAGTTCGTCCCGGGGGAGTTGGCAGTTCTTC. Protein sequence: CASSSSRGSWQFF.

The chain combines TRBV9 with TRBJ2-1; 7 positions match TRBD1. The CDR3 is 12 amino acids. The ends lost 0 bases at V and 16 bases at J; junction bases unmatched: 7. The germline gives CDR1 SGDLS, CDR2 YYNGEE. The CDR3, as DNA: TGTGCCAGCAGCGTAGTAGGGACAGTATCCTTCTTC. It codes for CASSVVGTVSFF.

The gene calls are TRBV6-5 and TRBJ1-4, with D maybe TRBD1 (6 bases). CDR3 size: 15 residues. Trimming removed 6 bases at V and 4 bases at J, with 15 bases between. In germline, CDR1 is MNHEY, CDR2 SVGAGI. The CDR3, as DNA: TGTGCCAGCAGACCGTCAGGGGCGGGTAATGAAAAACTGTTTTTT. Its protein product is CASRPSGAGNEKLFF.

V is TRBV27 and J is TRBJ2-7; 7 nucleotides agree with TRBD1. There are 16 residues in the CDR3. The germline V gene encodes CDR1 MNHEY and CDR2 SMNVEV (reference sequence). The V and J ends lost 3 bases and 4 bases, in that order; junction bases with no gene match: 12. For the CDR3, the DNA is TGTGCCAGCAGTTTGATCTCGACAGGGATGAGGTACGAGCAGTACTTC. Translation gives CASSLISTGMRYEQYF.

This chain joins TRBV5-4 and TRBJ1-1; 8 positions match TRBD1. V dropped 0 bases and J dropped 0; count of bases not matched to a gene: 7. The CDR3 extends over 17 amino acids. Looked up from germline, CDR1 is SGHNT and CDR2 is YYREEE (reference sequence). CDR3 sequence reads: CASSLGRAGGVNTEAFF. The CDR3 region has the DNA TGTGCCAGCAGCTTGGGTAGGGCAGGGGGCGTGAACACTGAAGCTTTCTTT.

The V gene is TRBV28, the J gene TRBJ2-7; no reliable D call. The V gene lost 5 bases and the J gene lost 6 bases, with 20 bases spanning the gap. Germline CDR1 MDHEN, CDR2 SYDVKM. This CDR3 is 15 amino acids long. CDR3 coding DNA: TGTGCCAGCAGTCCCCCGATGGTCTTCAGCGCCGAGCAGTACTTC. It specifies CASSPPMVFSAEQYF.

The gene calls are TRBV4-1 and TRBJ2-7, with 7 bases matching TRBD2. The J segment lost 3 bases and the V segment lost 1 base, leaving 6 bases of the junction unmatched. This CDR3 has 15 residues. Germline values: CDR1 MGHRA, CDR2 YSYEKL. The CDR3 DNA reads as TGCGCCAGCAGCCAAGTCTCCGCTAGCGGCTACGAGCAGTACTTC. This gives the protein CASSQVSASGYEQYF.

The chain joins TRBV5-6 to TRBJ2-7; 7 bases are a match to TRBD1. Germline V gene lookup returns CDR1 SGHDT and CDR2 YYEEEE. The V segment lost 3 bases and the J segment 0 bases; nucleotides outside the gene matches: 12. The CDR3 sequence is 17 residues long. This chain's CDR3 is CASSSAGNRGLSYEQYF. DNA of the CDR3: TGTGCCAGCAGCTCGGCGGGTAACAGGGGCCTCTCCTACGAGCAGTACTTC.

The J gene is TRBJ2-3, the V gene TRBV9, with D possibly being TRBD2 (6 bases). With 4 bases removed from V and 3 bases from J, the gap between germline ends came to 12 bases. Per the germline V gene, CDR1 is SGDLS and CDR2 is YYNGEE. The CDR3 has 14 amino acids. DNA of the CDR3: TGTGCCAGCAGCACCGGGACTCAGACAGATACGCAGTATTTT. Translating it yields CASSTGTQTDTQYF. The full variable domain, with the rest looked up from reference TRBV9 and TRBJ2-3, is DSGVTQTPKHLITATGQRVTLRCSPRSGDLSVYWYQQSLDQGLQFLIQYYNGEERAKGNILERFSAQQFPDLHSELNLSSLELGDSALYFCASSTGTQTDTQYFGPGTRLTVL.

The chain uses TRBV5-1 and TRBJ2-2; 7 bases match TRBD1. The V gene's germline CDR1 is SGHRS and CDR2 YFSETQ. CDR3 length: 16 residues. V was pared by 1 base and J by 5 bases, with 8 bases of the junction left unmatched. CDR3 DNA sequence: TGCGCCAGCAGCTTGACAGGGGTAATCTATACCGGGGAGCTGTTTTTT. Protein product: CASSLTGVIYTGELFF. Full variable domain (rest looked up from reference TRBV5-1 and TRBJ2-2): KAGVTQTPRYLIKTRGQQVTLSCSPISGHRSVSWYQQTPGQGLQFLFEYFSETQRNKGNFPGRFSGRQFSNSRSEMNVSTLELGDSALYLCASSLTGVIYTGELFFGEGSRLTVL.

This rearrangement joins TRBV25-1 to TRBJ1-4; a weak D match, TRBD1 (6 bases). The CDR3 length is 16 residues. The germline V gene has CDR1 MGHDK and CDR2 SYGVNS. With 6 bases removed from V and 1 base from J, the gap between germline ends came to 15 bases. CDR3 amino acids: CASSKLTGRTNEKLFF. The CDR3 DNA sequence: TGTGCCAGCAGCAAACTCACAGGGAGAACTAATGAAAAACTGTTTTTT.

The chain is built from TRBV6-5 and TRBJ1-1; D is possibly TRBD1 (6 bases). V was clipped by 2 bases and J by 7 bases, with 8 bases between them. Germline V gives CDR1 MNHEY, CDR2 SVGAGI. The CDR3 spans 12 residues. Written as DNA, the CDR3 is TGTGCCAGCAGTTACACAGGGAATGAAGCTTTCTTT. Translation: CASSYTGNEAFF.

The chain recombines TRBV13 with TRBJ2-6; D possibly corresponds to TRBD2 (6 bases). CDR1 is PRHDT and CDR2 is FYEKMQ in the germline V gene (reference sequence). There are 16 residues in the CDR3. Trimming removed 5 bases at V and 0 bases at J, with 11 bases between. CDR3 DNA: TGTGCCAGCAGCGACCCGCGGGGCTCTGGGGCCAACGTCCTGACTTTC. Translating gives CASSDPRGSGANVLTF.

The chain couples TRBV7-3 to TRBJ2-1; D possibly corresponds to TRBD2 (6 bases). CDR3 size: 14 residues. Germline V gene lookup returns CDR1 SGHTA and CDR2 FQGTGA. The V gene lost 8 bases and the J gene lost 5 bases, with 16 bases spanning the gap. CDR3 region: CASSKGGLDNEQFF. In DNA, the CDR3 is TGTGCCAGCTCTAAGGGAGGTTTGGACAATGAGCAGTTCTTC. Variable domain in full (rest from reference TRBV7-3 and TRBJ2-1): GAGVSQTPSNKVTEKGKYVELRCDPISGHTALYWYRQSLGQGPEFLIYFQGTGAADDSGLPNDRFFAVRPEGSVSTLKIQRTERGDSAVYLCASSKGGLDNEQFFGPGTRLTVL.

The J gene is TRBJ1-5, the V gene TRBV6-1; 7 nucleotides line up with TRBD1. The CDR3 covers 17 residues. J gave up 2 bases and V 1 base, and 8 bases lay outside the gene matches. Per germline, CDR1 MNHNS and CDR2 SASEGT. The CDR3 nucleotides are TGTGCCAGCAGTGAAGGGACAGGAGCTCCGGGCAATCAGCCCCAGCATTTT. Translating it yields CASSEGTGAPGNQPQHF.

The chain uses TRBV5-1 and TRBJ2-2; 7 bases match TRBD1. V was clipped by 6 bases and J by 14 bases; unmatched bases: 10. Germline loops: CDR1 SGHRS, CDR2 YFSETQ. The CDR3 has 12 residues. The CDR3 DNA sequence: TGCGCCAGCACCGGACCGGGACAGATTCTGTTTTTT. Its protein product is CASTGPGQILFF. Supplemented by reference TRBV5-1 and TRBJ2-2, the full variable domain reads KAGVTQTPRYLIKTRGQQVTLSCSPISGHRSVSWYQQTPGQGLQFLFEYFSETQRNKGNFPGRFSGRQFSNSRSEMNVSTLELGDSALYLCASTGPGQILFFGEGSRLTVL.

The chain is built from TRBV15 and TRBJ2-7; 9 positions agree with TRBD2. The germline V gene has CDR1 LNHNV and CDR2 YYDKDF (reference sequence). CDR3 size: 16 residues. V shed 0 bases, J shed 5 bases, and the junction held 8 bases outside the gene matches. The CDR3 protein is CATSRDVEVAGDEQYF. CDR3 sequence (DNA): TGTGCCACCAGCAGAGATGTTGAGGTAGCGGGAGACGAGCAGTACTTC. Full variable domain (outside the CDR3, taken from reference TRBV15 and TRBJ2-7): DAMVIQNPRYQVTQFGKPVTLSCSQTLNHNVMYWYQQKSSQAPKLLFHYYDKDFNNEADTPDNFQSRRPNTSFCFLDIRSPGLGDTAMYLCATSRDVEVAGDEQYFGPGTRLTVT.